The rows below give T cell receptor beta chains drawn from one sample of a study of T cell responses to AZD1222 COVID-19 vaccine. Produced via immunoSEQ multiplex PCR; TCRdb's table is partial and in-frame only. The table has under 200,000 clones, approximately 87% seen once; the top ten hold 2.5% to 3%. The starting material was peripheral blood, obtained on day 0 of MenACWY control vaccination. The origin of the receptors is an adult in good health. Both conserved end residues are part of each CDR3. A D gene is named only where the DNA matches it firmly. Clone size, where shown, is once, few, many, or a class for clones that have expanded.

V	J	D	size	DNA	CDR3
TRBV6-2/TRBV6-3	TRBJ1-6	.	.	TGTGCCAGCAGTCTGAGCGGGTGGGGTTTCAATTCACCCCTCCACTTT	CASSLSGWGFNSPLHF
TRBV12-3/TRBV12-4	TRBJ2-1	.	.	TGTGCCAGCAGCTTGGCGCTTTATGAGCAGTTCTTC	CASSLALYEQFF
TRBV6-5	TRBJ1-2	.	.	TGTGCCAGCAGCCTTTCAAGGAACTATGGCTACACCTTC	CASSLSRNYGYTF
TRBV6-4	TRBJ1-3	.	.	TGTGCCAGCAGTGAGGGGAAGGGCCCTCCTGGAAACACCATATATTTT	CASSEGKGPPGNTIYF
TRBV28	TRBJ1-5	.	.	TGTGCCGCCAGGGGAGTTCGCAATCAGCCCCAGCATTTT	CAARGVRNQPQHF
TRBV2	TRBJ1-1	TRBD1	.	TGTGCCAGCAGAACAGGGGCTCCCGACACTGAAGCTTTCTTT	CASRTGAPDTEAFF
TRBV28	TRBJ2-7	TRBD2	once	TGTGCCAGCAGTCCGGAAGCGGGAGTCTACGAGCAGTACTTC	CASSPEAGVYEQYF
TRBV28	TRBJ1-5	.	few	TGTGCCAGCGCCGCCCAGGGGCATCAGCCCCAGCATTTT	CASAAQGHQPQHF
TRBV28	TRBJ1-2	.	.	TGTGCCAGCAGCTCAACTCAGGAGATCTATGGCTACACCTTC	CASSSTQEIYGYTF
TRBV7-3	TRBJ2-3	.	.	TGTGCCAGCAGCAGCCTCCTAGGGTTGGGCACAGATACGCAGTATTTT	CASSSLLGLGTDTQYF
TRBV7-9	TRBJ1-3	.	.	TGTGCCAGCAGCTTGGGCCAAAGCTACACCATATATTTT	CASSLGQSYTIYF
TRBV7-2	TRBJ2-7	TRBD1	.	TGTGCCAGCAGCTCCGCCGGGACAGAACGTTACGAGCAGTACTTC	CASSSAGTERYEQYF
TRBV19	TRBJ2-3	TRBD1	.	TGTGCCAGTAGTATCGGGGACAGGCGCACAGATACGCAGTATTTT	CASSIGDRRTDTQYF
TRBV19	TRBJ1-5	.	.	TGTGCCAGTAGTATAGGGACTAATAGCAATCAGCCCCAGCATTTT	CASSIGTNSNQPQHF
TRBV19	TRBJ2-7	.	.	TGTGCCAGTAGTTTAACAGGGGTCGGGAGACCCTACGAGCAGTACTTC	CASSLTGVGRPYEQYF
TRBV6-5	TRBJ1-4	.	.	TGTGCCAGCAGTTGGGGTTCGGGGGCTCGGGAAAAACTGTTTTTT	CASSWGSGAREKLFF
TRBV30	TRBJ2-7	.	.	TGTGCCTGGGGCTCTGGCAGGCGGGTCTACGAGCAGTACTTC	CAWGSGRRVYEQYF
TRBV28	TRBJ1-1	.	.	TGTGCCAGCAGTTCCATGGATGAAGCTTTCTTT	CASSSMDEAFF
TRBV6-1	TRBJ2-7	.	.	TGTGCCAGCAGTGAGCGTAGCAGTTATATTCGGTACTTC	CASSERSSYIRYF
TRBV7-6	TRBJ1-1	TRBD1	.	TGTGCCAGCAGCTTATGGGGACAGGAGAACACTGAAGCTTTCTTT	CASSLWGQENTEAFF
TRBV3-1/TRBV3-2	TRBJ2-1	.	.	TGTGCCAGCAGCCAAGAAGGGGCGTATGGTGGGAATGAGCAGTTCTTC	CASSQEGAYGGNEQFF
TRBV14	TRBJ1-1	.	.	TGTGCCAGCAGCCTTGGCTTGAACACTGAAGCTTTCTTT	CASSLGLNTEAFF
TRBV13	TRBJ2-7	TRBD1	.	TGTGCCAGCAGACGAGCTACCGGGACAGGGATCAACGAGCAGTACTTC	CASRRATGTGINEQYF
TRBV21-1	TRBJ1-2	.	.	TGTGCCAGCAGCAAAGAGCCAACAGGGGGCGCTTATGGCTACACCTTC	CASSKEPTGGAYGYTF
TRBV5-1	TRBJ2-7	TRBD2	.	TGCGCCAGCAGCTTAGCGGCGGGAGGGCCCTACGAGCAGTACTTC	CASSLAAGGPYEQYF
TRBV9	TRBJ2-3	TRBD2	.	TGTGCCAGCAGCTTGCGGACTAGCGCCCCAGATACGCAGTATTTT	CASSLRTSAPDTQYF
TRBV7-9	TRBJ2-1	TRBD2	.	TGTGCCAGCAGCTTCCCGACTAGCGGGATCCCGTCGTCCTACAATGAGCAGTTCTTC	CASSFPTSGIPSSYNEQFF
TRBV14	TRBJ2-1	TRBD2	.	TGTGCCAGCAGCCAAGATAGCGGGGGCTCCTACAATGAGCAGTTCTTC	CASSQDSGGSYNEQFF
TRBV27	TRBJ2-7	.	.	TGTGCCAGCAGGGCGATCGGTTTCTACGAGCAGTACTTC	CASRAIGFYEQYF
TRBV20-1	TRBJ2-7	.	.	TGCAGTGCTAGTCGAGGGGCCTACTACGAGCAGTACTTC	CSASRGAYYEQYF
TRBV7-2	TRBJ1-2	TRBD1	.	TGTGCCAGCAGCTTAGCGGGGACAGGAGTCACTAACTATGGCTACACCTTC	CASSLAGTGVTNYGYTF
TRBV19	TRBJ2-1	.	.	TGTGCCAGTAGTCCCTGGGTCTCCGAACCTCTAAATGAGCAGTTCTTC	CASSPWVSEPLNEQFF
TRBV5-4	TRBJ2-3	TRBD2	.	TGTGCCAGCAGCAAGATGGGACTAGCGGGATACACAGATACACAGTATTTT	CASSKMGLAGYTDTQYF
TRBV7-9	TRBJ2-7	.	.	TGTGCCAGCACCAAAGGGGGTTTGGGCTCCTACGAGCAGTACTTC	CASTKGGLGSYEQYF
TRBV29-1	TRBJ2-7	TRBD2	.	TGCAGCGTCTCCGGGAGGGGTACCTACGAGCAGTACTTC	CSVSGRGTYEQYF
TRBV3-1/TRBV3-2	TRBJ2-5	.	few	TGTGCCAGCAGCCGGGAAGCCGACAAGACAGTCTTCCAAGAGACCCAGTACTTC	CASSREADKTVFQETQYF
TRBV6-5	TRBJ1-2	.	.	TGTGCCAGCGGGGAGGCGGGCCTAGGCTACACCTTC	CASGEAGLGYTF
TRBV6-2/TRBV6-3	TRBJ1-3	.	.	TGTGCCAGCAGTTACAGCGGCGGAAACACCATATATTTT	CASSYSGGNTIYF
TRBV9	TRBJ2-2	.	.	TGTGCCAGCAGCGTGGGAGAGGCAGGGCGGACCGGGGAGCTGTTTTTT	CASSVGEAGRTGELFF
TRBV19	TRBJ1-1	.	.	TGTGCCACGGAAACTACAGGTAATCCTGAAGCTTTCTTT	CATETTGNPEAFF
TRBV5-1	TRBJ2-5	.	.	TGCGCCAGCAGCTTGGCGTCGGGACCGAGGGAAGAGACCCAGTACTTC	CASSLASGPREETQYF
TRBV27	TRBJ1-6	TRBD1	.	TGTGCCAGCAGTTTGGGACAGGGGAATTCACCCCTCCACTTT	CASSLGQGNSPLHF
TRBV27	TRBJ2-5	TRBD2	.	TGTGCCAGCAGTTTGGGCGGGAGGGCCCAAGAGACCCAGTACTTC	CASSLGGRAQETQYF
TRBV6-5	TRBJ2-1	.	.	TGTGCCAGCAGAGATTGGAGGGACAATGAGCAGTTCTTC	CASRDWRDNEQFF
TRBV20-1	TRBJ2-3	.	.	TGCAGTGCTAGAGTGGATACGCAGTATTTT	CSARVDTQYF
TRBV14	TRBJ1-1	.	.	TGTGCCAGCAGCCAGAAAGTGAACACTGAAGCTTTCTTT	CASSQKVNTEAFF
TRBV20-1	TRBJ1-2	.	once	TGCAGTGCTAGTCGGCATCGAGCTAACTATGGCTACACCTTC	CSASRHRANYGYTF
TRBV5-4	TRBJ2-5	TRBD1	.	TGTGCCAGCAGCTTACAGGGGGCTGAAGAGACCCAGTACTTC	CASSLQGAEETQYF
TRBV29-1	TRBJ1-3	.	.	TGCAGCGCAGAGGACCGGGCTGGAAACACCATATATTTT	CSAEDRAGNTIYF
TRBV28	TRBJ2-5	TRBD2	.	TGTGCCAGCAGTTTATGGCGGGGGGGCCCCCAAGAGACCCAGTACTTC	CASSLWRGGPQETQYF
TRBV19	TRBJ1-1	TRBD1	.	TGTGCCAGCGGGACAGGGGGGGACACTGAAGCTTTCTTT	CASGTGGDTEAFF
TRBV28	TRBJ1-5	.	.	TGTGCCAGCAGTAACAGGGACCATCAGCCCCAGCATTTT	CASSNRDHQPQHF